This TCR beta chain was sequenced for a study of T cell repertoires in cytomegalovirus infection. Looking at the study overall: Recently identified HLA-C-restricted CMV epitopes were among the peptides used. An indication of both CMV infection and matching HLA type came from public TCR beta signatures. Study-wide results and limits: HLA-C-restricted CMV-specific TCR beta clonotypes were dominant in the ex vivo response.

TCRdb re-derived calls from the reads in MiXCR, one entry per CDR3 protein. The sample yields about 500,000 distinct CDR3 sequences, roughly a third seen once. About this clonotype: Its specificity is not known.

The clonotype originates from a human donor in good health (CMV status not recorded). Some clones in this sample may be carry-over from other donors' samples. Sequenced material: cultured PBMCs, taken from culture after CMV antigen stimulation.

CDR3: CASSPIVGRDTEAFF. As DNA, the CDR3 is TGTGCCAGCTCACCAATTGTTGGGAGGGACACTGAAGCTTTCTTT. The V and J genes are TRBV18 and TRBJ1-1; no clear D. CDR1 and CDR2 from the germline V gene are KGHSH and LQKENI. The CDR3 is 15 residues long. Trimming pared 2 bases from V and 3 bases from J, leaving 13 bases between.